This is a list of T cell receptor beta chains from one sample in a study of T cell responses to AZD1222 COVID-19 vaccine. The repertoire was sequenced with immunoSEQ multiplex PCR; TCRdb's copy has only in-frame clones and lacks some. This sample has 73,000 or so clones, with roughly 80% found just once. Sequenced here: peripheral blood, sampled 28 days after the second AZD1222 dose. The receptors come from an adult who received the AZD1222 COVID-19 vaccine. The CDR3 runs from the conserved cysteine through the conserved F or W. A D gene is named only where the DNA matches it firmly. Size is stated for part of the rows, as once, few or many counts, or as a class when the clone is expanded.

V	length	size	D	J	CDR3	DNA
TRBV24-1	13	-	-	TRBJ1-5	CATSGEGEEPQHF	TGTGCCACCAGTGGGGAGGGGGAAGAGCCCCAGCATTTT
TRBV5-4	13	-	-	TRBJ2-2	CASSLTTYGELFF	TGTGCCAGCAGCTTGACGACGTACGGGGAGCTGTTTTTT
TRBV5-6	14	medium-sized	-	TRBJ2-7	CASSLEGDSYEQYF	TGTGCCAGCAGCCTTGAGGGGGACTCCTACGAGCAGTACTTC
TRBV20-1	12	few	-	TRBJ1-1	CSASRQSIEAFF	TGCAGTGCTAGTCGTCAGTCCATAGAAGCTTTCTTT
TRBV2	15	many	-	TRBJ2-7	CASSEGLAYSYEQYF	TGTGCCAGCAGTGAAGGCCTAGCGTACTCCTACGAGCAGTACTTC
TRBV2	15	-	-	TRBJ2-2	CASSFRPTNTGELFF	TGTGCCAGCAGTTTCCGACCCACGAACACCGGGGAGCTGTTTTTT
TRBV30	12	-	-	TRBJ2-7	CAWSVHGYEQYF	TGTGCCTGGAGTGTACATGGTTACGAGCAGTACTTC
TRBV30	14	-	-	TRBJ1-4	CAWSVLQSDEKLFF	TGTGCCTGGAGTGTACTCCAAAGCGACGAAAAACTGTTTTTT
TRBV6-1	16	few	TRBD1	TRBJ1-4	CASSGTGVIANEKLFF	TGTGCCAGCAGTGGTACAGGGGTAATAGCTAATGAAAAACTGTTTTTT
TRBV27	14	few	-	TRBJ1-1	CASREGPWDTEAFF	TGTGCCAGCAGGGAGGGACCTTGGGACACTGAAGCTTTCTTT
TRBV9	15	-	TRBD2	TRBJ2-7	CASSVDTGGPYEQYF	TGTGCCAGCAGCGTAGACACGGGAGGGCCCTACGAGCAGTACTTC
TRBV7-3	15	-	TRBD2	TRBJ2-3	CASSLSGGHTDTQYF	TGTGCCAGCAGCCTAAGCGGGGGCCACACAGATACGCAGTATTTT
TRBV29-1	15	once	-	TRBJ2-2	CSVEDIGVPGRELFF	TGCAGCGTTGAAGATATAGGGGTACCCGGCCGGGAGCTGTTTTTT
TRBV9	15	-	-	TRBJ1-4	CASSVVSGNSEKLFF	TGTGCCAGCAGCGTAGTTTCAGGGAATTCGGAAAAACTGTTTTTT
TRBV7-2	15	-	-	TRBJ2-5	CASSLASAGEETQYF	TGTGCCAGCAGCTTAGCGTCGGCAGGGGAAGAGACCCAGTACTTC
TRBV28	16	few	-	TRBJ2-2	CASSLSTDRFTGELFF	TGTGCCAGCAGTTTATCCACCGACAGATTTACCGGGGAGCTGTTTTTT
TRBV19	13	-	-	TRBJ2-7	CASRSQNSYEQYF	TGTGCCAGTAGAAGCCAGAACTCCTACGAGCAGTACTTC
TRBV6-5	14	-	-	TRBJ2-7	CASFGADSSYEQYF	TGTGCCAGCTTCGGGGCCGACAGCTCCTACGAGCAGTACTTC
TRBV5-6	13	few	-	TRBJ1-1	CASSLGRGSEAFF	TGTGCCAGCAGCTTGGGGCGCGGCAGCGAAGCTTTCTTT
TRBV10-3	14	-	-	TRBJ2-3	CAISAQTGTDTQYF	TGTGCCATCAGTGCCCAGACAGGCACAGATACGCAGTATTTT
TRBV5-1	13	-	-	TRBJ2-5	CASSPYNQETQYF	TGCGCCAGCAGCCCTTACAACCAAGAGACCCAGTACTTC
TRBV6-4	12	few	-	TRBJ2-1	CASSDSNNEQFF	TGTGCCAGCAGTGACTCAAACAATGAGCAGTTCTTC
TRBV5-8	14	-	-	TRBJ2-7	CASILRAGQGEQYF	TGTGCCAGCATTCTCCGTGCAGGGCAAGGGGAGCAGTACTTC
TRBV27	13	once	TRBD1	TRBJ2-1	CASRQGFYNEQFF	TGTGCCAGTAGACAGGGGTTCTACAATGAGCAGTTCTTC
TRBV30	13	-	-	TRBJ2-5	CAAEHGFQETQYF	TGTGCCGCCGAACACGGTTTCCAAGAGACCCAGTACTTC
TRBV6-1	15	-	TRBD1	TRBJ1-4	CASSDGDRDNEKLFF	TGTGCCAGCAGTGATGGGGACAGGGATAATGAAAAACTGTTTTTT
TRBV9	15	few	-	TRBJ1-3	CASSAAGSSGNTIYF	TGTGCCAGCAGCGCCGCTGGGTCCTCTGGAAACACCATATATTTT
TRBV7-3	16	-	TRBD1	TRBJ1-4	CASSLNRGRTNEKLFF	TGTGCCAGCAGCTTAAACAGGGGGCGAACTAATGAAAAACTGTTTTTT
TRBV6-5	14	-	-	TRBJ2-1	CASTRGPAGDEQFF	TGTGCCAGCACCCGAGGGCCAGCAGGCGATGAGCAGTTCTTC
TRBV30	14	-	-	TRBJ1-5	CAWSVSSGNKPQHF	TGTGCCTGGAGTGTATCTTCTGGGAACAAGCCCCAGCATTTT
TRBV7-2	13	-	-	TRBJ2-3	CASSSQSTDTQYF	TGTGCCAGCAGTTCCCAAAGCACAGATACGCAGTATTTT
TRBV24-1	15	-	-	TRBJ2-2	CATSGRFANTGELFF	TGTGCCACCAGTGGTCGGTTCGCGAACACCGGGGAGCTGTTTTTT
TRBV18	14	-	-	TRBJ2-5	CASSPLDNQETQYF	TGTGCCAGCTCACCACTAGACAACCAAGAGACCCAGTACTTC
TRBV4-1	15	-	-	TRBJ1-5	CASSQDRDENQPQHF	TGCGCCAGCAGCCAAGATCGAGACGAAAATCAGCCCCAGCATTTT
TRBV5-1	13	-	TRBD2	TRBJ2-1	CASTASGNNEQFF	TGCGCCAGCACCGCTAGCGGAAACAATGAGCAGTTCTTC
TRBV11-2	14	-	-	TRBJ2-2	CASRSAVNTGELFF	TGTGCCAGCAGATCGGCGGTGAACACCGGGGAGCTGTTTTTT
TRBV4-3	15	once	-	TRBJ1-1	CASSQGHRENTEAFF	TGCGCCAGCAGCCAAGGTCACAGGGAAAACACTGAAGCTTTCTTT
TRBV5-1	15	once	TRBD1	TRBJ2-2	CASRGQGDNAGELFF	TGCGCCAGCAGGGGACAGGGGGATAATGCCGGGGAGCTGTTTTTT
TRBV28	11	-	-	TRBJ2-1	CASSPRWEQFF	TGTGCCAGCAGTCCCCGGTGGGAGCAGTTCTTC
TRBV7-8	14	-	-	TRBJ1-4	CASSLAEWNEKLFF	TGTGCCAGCAGCTTAGCAGAGTGGAATGAAAAACTGTTTTTT